The 7 T cell receptor beta chains listed next were all sequenced from one sample in a study of radiation and T cells in renal cell carcinoma. Time point indicated: baseline pretreatment blood. Treatment reported: 15 Gy SBRT to primary tumor, nephrectomy 4 weeks later. The assay was immunoSEQ multiplex PCR, and TCRdb's table has in-frame clones only and misses some. The sample holds about 140,000 clones, 83% seen once. The starting material was blood, obtained from a patient whose treatment included radiotherapy and nephrectomy. All receptors come from a woman aged 50 to 60 with renal cell carcinoma.

The V call is TRBV5-5, the J call TRBJ2-3; 9 nucleotides line up with TRBD2. CDR3 length equals 16 residues. J was trimmed by 4 bases and V by 0 bases; bases with no gene match: 6. Germline V lookup: CDR1 SGHKS, CDR2 YYEKEE (reference sequence). CDR3 DNA: TGTGCCAGCAGCTTGGACCCTAGCGGGATCTCAGATACGCAGTATTTT. Translation gives CASSLDPSGISDTQYF.

This chain links TRBV6-1 with TRBJ2-3; D is uncertain. The CDR3 totals 12 residues. CDR1 and CDR2 (germline): MNHNS, SASEGT. V was pared by 8 bases and J by 4 bases, with 10 bases between. CDR3: CASLLRSDTQYF. CDR3 DNA sequence: TGTGCCAGCCTCCTCCGGTCAGATACGCAGTATTTT.

The J gene is TRBJ1-3, the V gene TRBV5-5; D is undetermined. V lost 1 base and J lost 0, with 8 bases in between. Germline V lookup: CDR1 SGHKS, CDR2 YYEKEE (reference sequence). The CDR3 contains 15 residues. In DNA form, the CDR3 reads TGTGCCAGCAGCTTGTTATGGGGCTCTGGAAACACCATATATTTT. Translated: CASSLLWGSGNTIYF. Variable domain in full (rest from reference TRBV5-5 and TRBJ1-3): DAGVTQSPTHLIKTRGQQVTLRCSPISGHKSVSWYQQVLGQGPQFIFQYYEKEERGRGNFPDRFSARQFPNYSSELNVNALLLGDSALYLCASSLLWGSGNTIYFGEGSWLTVV.

The chain has TRBV28 and TRBJ2-3; 7 bases align to TRBD1. The CDR3 consists of 14 residues. The germline CDR1 and CDR2 sequences are MDHEN and SYDVKM. With V trimmed by 6 bases and J by 6 bases, 9 bases remained unmatched. The CDR3 DNA is TGTGCCAGCAGAGACAGGGTCGCGGTGGATACGCAGTATTTT. Translated: CASRDRVAVDTQYF.

In this sample, this clone turned up once. V is TRBV30 and J is TRBJ2-5; tentatively, D is TRBD1 or TRBD2 (5 bases each). The CDR3 is 12 amino acids. The V end was cut by 5 bases, the J end by 6 bases, with 13 bases between. CDR1 is GTSNPN and CDR2 is SVGIG in the germline V gene (reference sequence). DNA for the CDR3: TGTGCCTGGTGCCGGGACGATAAGACCCAGTACTTC. Its protein product is CAWCRDDKTQYF.

The chain recombines TRBV7-2 with TRBJ2-7; D gene unclear. The V end was cut by 0 bases, the J end by 0 bases, with 9 bases between. Germline V gene lookup returns CDR1 SGHTA and CDR2 FQGNSA. This CDR3 has 15 residues. CDR3 DNA sequence: TGTGCCAGCAGCTTAGCGAAAGGTAGCTCCTACGAGCAGTACTTC. As protein: CASSLAKGSSYEQYF.

This clone was found a few times. The chain combines TRBV30 with TRBJ1-5; the match to TRBD1 covers 7 bases. V lost 3 bases, J lost 4 bases, and 6 bases stayed unmatched. The CDR3 totals 14 residues. Germline V lookup: CDR1 GTSNPN, CDR2 SVGIG (reference sequence). Written as DNA, the CDR3 is TGTGCCTGGAGGGACAGGTTGGGGAATCAGCCCCAGCATTTT. Translating gives CAWRDRLGNQPQHF.